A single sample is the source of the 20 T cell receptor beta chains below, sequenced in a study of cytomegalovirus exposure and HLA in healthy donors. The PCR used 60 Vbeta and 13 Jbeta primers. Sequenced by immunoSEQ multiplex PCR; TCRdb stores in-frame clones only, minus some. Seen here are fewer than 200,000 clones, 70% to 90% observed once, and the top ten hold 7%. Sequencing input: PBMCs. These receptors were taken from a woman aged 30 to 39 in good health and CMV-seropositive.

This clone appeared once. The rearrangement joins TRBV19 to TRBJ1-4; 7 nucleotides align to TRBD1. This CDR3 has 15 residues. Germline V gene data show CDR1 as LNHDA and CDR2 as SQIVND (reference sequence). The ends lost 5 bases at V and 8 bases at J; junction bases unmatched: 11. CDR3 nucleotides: TGTGCCAGTAGTCCTAGACAGGGAATCGGCGAAAAACTGTTTTTT. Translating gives CASSPRQGIGEKLFF. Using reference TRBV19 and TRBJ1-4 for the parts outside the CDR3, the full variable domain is DGGITQSPKYLFRKEGQNVTLSCEQNLNHDAMYWYRQDPGQGLRLIYYSQIVNDFQKGDIAEGYSVSREKKESFPLTVTSAQKNPTAFYLCASSPRQGIGEKLFFGSGTQLSVL.

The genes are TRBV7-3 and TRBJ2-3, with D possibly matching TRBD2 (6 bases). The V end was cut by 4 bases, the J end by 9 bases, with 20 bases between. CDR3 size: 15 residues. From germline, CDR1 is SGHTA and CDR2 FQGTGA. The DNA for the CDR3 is TGTGCCAGCAGCTCACAAAGTCGCGGGGATCGAACGCAGTATTTT. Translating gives CASSSQSRGDRTQYF.

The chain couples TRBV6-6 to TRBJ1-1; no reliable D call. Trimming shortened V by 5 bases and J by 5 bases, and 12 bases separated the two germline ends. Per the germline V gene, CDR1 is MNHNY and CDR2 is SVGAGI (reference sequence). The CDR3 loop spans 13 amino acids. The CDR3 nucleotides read TGTGCCAGCAGTCAAACGCCCAGTACTGAAGCTTTCTTT. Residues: CASSQTPSTEAFF.

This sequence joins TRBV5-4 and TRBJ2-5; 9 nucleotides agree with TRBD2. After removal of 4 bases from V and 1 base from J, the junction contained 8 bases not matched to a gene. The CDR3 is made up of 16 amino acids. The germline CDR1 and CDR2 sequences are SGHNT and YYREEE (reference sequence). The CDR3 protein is CASSPRGAGGQETQYF. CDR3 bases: TGTGCCAGCAGCCCCCGGGGAGCGGGGGGCCAAGAGACCCAGTACTTC.

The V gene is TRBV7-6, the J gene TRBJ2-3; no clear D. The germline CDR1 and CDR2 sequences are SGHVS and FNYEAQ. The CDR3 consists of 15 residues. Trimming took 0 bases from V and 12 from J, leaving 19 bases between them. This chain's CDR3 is CASSLADSWPQPQYF. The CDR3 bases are TGTGCCAGCAGCTTAGCGGATAGTTGGCCACAGCCCCAGTATTTT.

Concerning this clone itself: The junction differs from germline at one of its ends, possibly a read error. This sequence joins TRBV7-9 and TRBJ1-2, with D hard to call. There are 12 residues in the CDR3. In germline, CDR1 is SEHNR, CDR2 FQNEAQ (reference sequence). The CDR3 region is CSSSLAAEGYTF. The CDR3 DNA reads TGTTCCAGCAGCTTAGCAGCGGAGGGCTACACCTTC.

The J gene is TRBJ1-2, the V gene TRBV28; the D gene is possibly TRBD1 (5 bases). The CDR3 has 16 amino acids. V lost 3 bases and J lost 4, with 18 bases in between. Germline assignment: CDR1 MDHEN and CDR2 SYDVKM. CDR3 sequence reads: CASSLGRAGVGYGYTF. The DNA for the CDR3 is TGTGCCAGCAGTTTGGGCAGGGCCGGAGTGGGCTATGGCTACACCTTC.

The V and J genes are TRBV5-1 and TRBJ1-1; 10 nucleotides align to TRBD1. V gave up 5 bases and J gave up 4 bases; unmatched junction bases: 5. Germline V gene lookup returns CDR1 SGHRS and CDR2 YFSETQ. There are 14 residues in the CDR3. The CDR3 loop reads CASRIDRGPTEAFF. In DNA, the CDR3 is TGCGCCAGCAGGATCGACAGGGGGCCCACTGAAGCTTTCTTT.

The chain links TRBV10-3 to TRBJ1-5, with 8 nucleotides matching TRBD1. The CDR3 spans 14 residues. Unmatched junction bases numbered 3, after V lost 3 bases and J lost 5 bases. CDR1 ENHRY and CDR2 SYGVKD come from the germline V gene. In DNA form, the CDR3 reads TGTGCCATCAGTGACAGGGGGCAGGATCAGCCCCAGCATTTT. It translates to CAISDRGQDQPQHF.

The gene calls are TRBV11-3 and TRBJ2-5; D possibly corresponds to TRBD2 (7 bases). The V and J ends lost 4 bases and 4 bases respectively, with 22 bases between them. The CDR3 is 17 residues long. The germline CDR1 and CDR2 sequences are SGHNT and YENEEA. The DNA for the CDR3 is TGTGCCAGCAGCTCGAGTCAGGGAGGGGGGGGTTCAGAGACCCAGTACTTC. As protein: CASSSSQGGGGSETQYF.

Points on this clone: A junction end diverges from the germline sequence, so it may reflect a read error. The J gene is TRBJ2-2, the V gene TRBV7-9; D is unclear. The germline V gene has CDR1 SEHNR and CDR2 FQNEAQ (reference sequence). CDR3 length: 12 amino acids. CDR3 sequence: CSSSNLLVELFF. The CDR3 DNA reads TGTTCCAGCAGCAACCTATTGGTGGAGCTGTTTTTT.

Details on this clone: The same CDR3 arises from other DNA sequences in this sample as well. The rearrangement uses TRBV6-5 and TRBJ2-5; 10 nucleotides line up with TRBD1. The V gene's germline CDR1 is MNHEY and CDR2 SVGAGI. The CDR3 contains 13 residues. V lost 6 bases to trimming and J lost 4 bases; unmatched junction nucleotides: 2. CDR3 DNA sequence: TGTGCCAGCAGCCGGACAGGGGGAGAGACCCAGTACTTC. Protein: CASSRTGGETQYF.

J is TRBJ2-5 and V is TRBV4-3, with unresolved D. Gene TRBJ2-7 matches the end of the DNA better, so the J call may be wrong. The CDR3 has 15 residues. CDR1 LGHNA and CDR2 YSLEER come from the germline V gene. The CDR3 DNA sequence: TGCGCCAGCAGCCAAGTTCTGGATAGCTCCTACGAGCAGTACTTC. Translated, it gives CASSQVLDSSYEQYF.

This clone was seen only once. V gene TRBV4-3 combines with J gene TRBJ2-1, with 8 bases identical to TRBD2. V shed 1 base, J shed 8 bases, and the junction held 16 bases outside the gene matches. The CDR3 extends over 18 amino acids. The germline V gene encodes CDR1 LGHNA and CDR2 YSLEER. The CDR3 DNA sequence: TGCGCCAGCAGCCAAGTTTTGACCTGGGCGGGGGGTAGCTATGAGCAGTTCTTC. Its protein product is CASSQVLTWAGGSYEQFF.

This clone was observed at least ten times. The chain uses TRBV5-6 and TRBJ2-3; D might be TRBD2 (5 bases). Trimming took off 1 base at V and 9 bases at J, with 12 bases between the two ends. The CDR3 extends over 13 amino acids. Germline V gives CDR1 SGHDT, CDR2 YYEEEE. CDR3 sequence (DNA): TGTGCCAGCAGCTTGTTCGAGGGTAGGACGCAGTATTTT. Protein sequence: CASSLFEGRTQYF. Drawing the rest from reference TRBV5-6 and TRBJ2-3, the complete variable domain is DAGVTQSPTHLIKTRGQQVTLRCSPKSGHDTVSWYQQALGQGPQFIFQYYEEEERQRGNFPDRFSGHQFPNYSSELNVNALLLGDSALYLCASSLFEGRTQYFGPGTRLTVL.

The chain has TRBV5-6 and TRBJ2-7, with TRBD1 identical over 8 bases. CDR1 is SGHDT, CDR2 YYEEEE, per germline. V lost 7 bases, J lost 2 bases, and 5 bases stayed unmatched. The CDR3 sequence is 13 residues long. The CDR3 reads CASPGQEPYEQYF. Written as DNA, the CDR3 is TGTGCCAGCCCGGGACAGGAACCCTACGAGCAGTACTTC.

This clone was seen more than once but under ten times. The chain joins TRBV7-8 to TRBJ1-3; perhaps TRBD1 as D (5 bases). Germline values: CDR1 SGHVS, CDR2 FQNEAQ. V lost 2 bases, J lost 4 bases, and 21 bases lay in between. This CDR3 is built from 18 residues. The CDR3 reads CASSLIPPGGSGGNTIYF. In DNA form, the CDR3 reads TGTGCCAGCAGCTTAATCCCCCCCGGGGGAAGTGGAGGAAACACCATATATTTT.

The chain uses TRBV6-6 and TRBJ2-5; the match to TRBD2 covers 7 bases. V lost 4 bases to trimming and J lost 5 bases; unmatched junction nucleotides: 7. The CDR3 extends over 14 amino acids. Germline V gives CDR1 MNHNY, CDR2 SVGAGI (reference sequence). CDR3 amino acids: CASSLRGEGETQYF. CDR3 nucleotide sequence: TGTGCCAGCAGTTTACGGGGGGAGGGGGAGACCCAGTACTTC.

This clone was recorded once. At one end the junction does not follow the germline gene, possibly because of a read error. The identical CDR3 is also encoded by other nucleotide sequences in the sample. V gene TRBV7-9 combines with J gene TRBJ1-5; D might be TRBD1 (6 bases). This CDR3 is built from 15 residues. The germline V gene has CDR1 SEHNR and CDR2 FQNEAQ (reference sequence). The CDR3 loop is CSSSSTGSGNQPQHF. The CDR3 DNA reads TGTTCCAGCAGCTCGACAGGATCGGGAAATCAGCCCCAGCATTTT.

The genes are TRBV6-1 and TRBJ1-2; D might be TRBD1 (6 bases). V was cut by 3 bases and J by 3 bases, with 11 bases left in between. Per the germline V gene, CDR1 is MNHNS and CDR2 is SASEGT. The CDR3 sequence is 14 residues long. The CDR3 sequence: CASSEAGADYGYTF. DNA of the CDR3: TGTGCCAGCAGTGAGGCAGGGGCCGACTATGGCTACACCTTC.